The 2 T cell receptor beta chains presented below share a single source sample, sequenced in a study of T cells in Graves' hyperthyroidism and ophthalmopathy. The CDR3 regions of TCR beta were amplified from RNA transcripts. HTBI primers were the set used in a first-round RT-PCR of the TCR CDR3. Each CDR3 protein gets one entry after TCRdb re-called the multiplex PCR reads with MiXCR. The data show around 340,000 distinct CDR3 sequences, with about 17% seen just once and more than 30% held by the top ten. Sequencing was done on a sample of blood. The receptors were sampled from a woman younger than 45 with Graves' hyperthyroidism that later progressed to Graves' ophthalmopathy.

This clonotype showed up many times. The chain employs TRBV5-5 and TRBJ1-6; no clear D gene. This CDR3 has 18 residues. Trimming pared 1 base from V and 0 bases from J, leaving 14 bases between. Germline V CDR1 and CDR2: SGHKS, YYEKEE (reference sequence). As DNA, the CDR3 is TGTGCCAGCAGCTTGCGTGCCGATGAGAGCTCCTATAATTCACCCCTCCACTTT. The encoded protein is CASSLRADESSYNSPLHF.

The chain joins TRBV5-1 to TRBJ2-7; no reliable D call. CDR1 is SGHRS, CDR2 YFSETQ, per germline. V lost 0 bases to trimming and J lost 0 bases, with 10 bases between them. The CDR3 totals 15 residues. CDR3 sequence (DNA): TGCGCCAGCAGCTTGGGGGGTCATGGCTCCTACGAGCAGTACTTC. It codes for CASSLGGHGSYEQYF.